This T cell receptor (beta chain) was recovered during a study of blood T cells in healthy people across ages. Looking at the study overall: Every two T cells gave about one barcoded beta molecule via template switching.

Next came a second PCR, run for about 7 to 11 cycles, which used a sample-barcoded 5' primer along with a J-beta primer mix. A minimum of 2.5 million CDR3-containing paired-end reads was obtained for each sample. TCRdb analysed the 5' RACE reads with MiXCR anew, one entry per CDR3 protein. The sample gives approximately 2,000,000 distinct CDR3 sequences, more than 35% of which show up once; 23% is in the top ten. Whole-study findings and limits: There were more naive CD4+ cells and higher diversity in long-lived donors than in aged donors.

CDR1 is ENHRY, CDR2 SYGVKD, per germline. This CDR3 has 11 residues. The V gene end was trimmed by 11 bases and the J gene end by 11 bases; junction bases not matched to a gene: 4. With regard to this clonotype: No antigen is known for it.

This TCR came from a human donor in good health. What was sequenced was blood. This chain joins TRBV10-3 and TRBJ2-6; 9 bases are shared with TRBD1. The CDR3 coding sequence is TGTGCCCCGAGGACAGGGGACGTCCTGACTTTC. Translating it yields CAPRTGDVLTF.